This TCR beta chain was captured in a study of CD4 T cells in relation to SARS-CoV-2 and coronaviruses (dated by TCRdb to about 2021). Describing the broader study: In the ViraFEST assay, PBMCs were cultured with antigen for approximately 9 days, after which TCR beta CDR3s were sequenced to identify clonal expansions specific to the antigen. An HIV-1 Nef peptide pool or a no-peptide culture served as the negative reference condition. The Adaptive Biotechnologies TCR-sequencing kit was used for samples from a few pre-COVID donors and for the naive versus memory experiments, whereas the other data were Illumina-based. Patient-derived lymphoblastoid cell lines were used to map the HLA restriction of shared crossreactive spike epitopes. The study assessed, at the TCR clonotype level, memory CD4+ T cell crossreactivity between SARS-CoV-2 and common cold coronavirus spike proteins. Expansion assays from other donors in the study were sequenced with a different, Illumina-based TCR-beta assay.

Study-wide conclusions, independent of this receptor: Because the crossreactivity analysis focused on spike protein, crossreactivity against other viral proteins was not assessed. Roughly 64% of donors had memory CD4+ clonotypes that crossrecognized SARS-CoV-2 and at least one common cold coronavirus spike. Significantly weaker SARS-CoV-2-driven expansion was shown by crossreactive clones than by monoreactive clones, consistent with antigenic imprinting. No donor contributed both pre-pandemic and post-infection samples, which limited tracing the source of pre-existing responses. The study was limited by small numbers of patients and tested TCRs.

CD4+ T cells from unexposed donors were collected before the COVID-19 pandemic (2011-2018). The EasySep CD4+ T cell isolation kit was used to isolate CD4+ T cells once the cultures had run for about 10 days. Unexposed donor CD4+ T cells were tested for reactivity to SARS-CoV-2 S and N and four common cold coronavirus spike pools, as cell number allowed. Each well held millions of PBMCs cultured in IMDM containing roughly 5.1% human AB serum and about 9.4 IU/ml IL-2. Half of the culture medium was replaced with fresh IL-2-containing medium on days 3 and 7. In general, every peptide culture condition was set up in three replicate wells. Leukapheresis product for the unexposed donors was bought commercially. Ficoll-Paque PLUS gradient centrifugation was used to isolate PBMCs from either whole blood or leukapheresis product. PBMCs were either cryopreserved at -140 degrees C or used fresh in the expansion assay. The QIAamp Micro DNA Kit was used to extract genomic DNA from the CD4+ T cells.

Receptor libraries were prepared by the immunoSEQ multiplex PCR assay. Regarding the original processing steps: During preprocessing, nonproductive sequences were discarded, as were any CDR3s that did not begin with C, did not end with F or W, or were shorter than 7 amino acids. The MANAFEST web app identified antigen-specific clonotypes based on expansion compared with the reference and other culture wells. A clone counted as positive if significantly expanded in 2 of 3 replicate wells versus the reference culture at FDR below 0.05. To be called positive, a clone also had to show significant expansion compared with every other tandem well and an odds ratio greater than 5. Pairwise Levenshtein distance, computed with the stringdist R package after three terminal residues were trimmed from each end, was used as the measure of CDR3 homology. TCRdb mirrors the immuneACCESS table, restricted to in-frame sequences. Some clones are absent from its copies; in checked studies, under half trace to an unresolved V gene, and the reason for the others is unknown. For V, J and clone size, that table is used; D and trimming come from the DNA. Here the sample has roughly 28,000 clones; just under 75% occur a single time. The biggest ten clones account for around a fifth of the sample.

The cysteine opens and the phenylalanine closes a CDR3 of 16 amino acids. The kept DNA is CDR3 alone, 48 bases in frame from the first base. This clone appeared once. It has no known antigen specificity. Per-nucleotide qualities are absent, and no much larger clonotype sits a single base away. The receptor's source is a human donor in good health. Sequencing used CD4+ T cells from PBMCs, cultured in vitro. This sequence uses TRBV21-1 and TRBJ1-2. TRBV21-1 is classified as a pseudogene. The DNA sequence follows: TGTGCCAGCAGCAAATGGGGGGCAGAGAACACCTATGGCTACACCTTC. It translates to CASSKWGAENTYGYTF.